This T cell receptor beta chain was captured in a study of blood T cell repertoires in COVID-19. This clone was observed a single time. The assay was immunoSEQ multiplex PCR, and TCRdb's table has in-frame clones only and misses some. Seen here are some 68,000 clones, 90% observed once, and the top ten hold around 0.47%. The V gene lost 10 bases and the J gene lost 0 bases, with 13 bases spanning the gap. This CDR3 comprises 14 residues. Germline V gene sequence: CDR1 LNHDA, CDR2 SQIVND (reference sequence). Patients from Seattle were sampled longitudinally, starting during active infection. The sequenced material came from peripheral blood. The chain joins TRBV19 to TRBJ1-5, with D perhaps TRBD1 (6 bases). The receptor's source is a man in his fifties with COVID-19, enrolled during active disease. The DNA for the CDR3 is TGTGCCACCTGGGACACCTCTAGCAATCAGCCCCAGCATTTT. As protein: CATWDTSSNQPQHF.